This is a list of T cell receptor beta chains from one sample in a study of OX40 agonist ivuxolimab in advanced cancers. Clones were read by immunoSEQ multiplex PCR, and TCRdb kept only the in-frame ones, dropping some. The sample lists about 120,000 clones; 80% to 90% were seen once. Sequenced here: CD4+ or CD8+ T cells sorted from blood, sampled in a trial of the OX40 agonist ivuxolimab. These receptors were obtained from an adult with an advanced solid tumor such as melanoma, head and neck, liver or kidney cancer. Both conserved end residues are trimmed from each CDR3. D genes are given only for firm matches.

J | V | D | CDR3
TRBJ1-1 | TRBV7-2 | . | ASSLETAGNTEAF
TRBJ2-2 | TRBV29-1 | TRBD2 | SAGGISGGSNTGELF
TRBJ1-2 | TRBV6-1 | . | ASSPPDNPNYGYT
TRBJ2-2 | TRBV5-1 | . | ASSLTPATNTGELF
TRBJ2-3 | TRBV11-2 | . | ASMGGRGPTDTQY
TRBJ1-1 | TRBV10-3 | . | AISESGIPEAF
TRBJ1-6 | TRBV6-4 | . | ASSDPGHSPLH
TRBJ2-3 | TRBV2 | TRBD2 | ASSGLAGDTQY
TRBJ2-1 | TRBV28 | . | ASSKDGLGGGARDEQF
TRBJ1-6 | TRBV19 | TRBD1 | ASSGTGGNSPLH
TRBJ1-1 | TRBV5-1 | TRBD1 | ASSVQGGPTEAF
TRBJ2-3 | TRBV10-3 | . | AISESIYTVGEDTQY
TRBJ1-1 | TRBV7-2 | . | ASSFRRGNTEAF
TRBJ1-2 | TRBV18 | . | ASSPGEDYGYT
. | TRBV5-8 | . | ASSFSLRSYEQY
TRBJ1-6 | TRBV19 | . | ASSMGRHNSPLH
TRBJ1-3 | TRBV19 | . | ASSTSTAGNTIY
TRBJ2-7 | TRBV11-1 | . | ASSSIGGRSANEQY
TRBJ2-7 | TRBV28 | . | ASRGYEQY
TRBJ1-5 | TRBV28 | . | ASSLGQGIYQPQH
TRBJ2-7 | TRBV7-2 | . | ASSLAHRSSYEQY
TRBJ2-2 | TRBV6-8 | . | ASRIEQAPGELF
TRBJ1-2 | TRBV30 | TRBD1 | AWKFLPGQGANYGYT
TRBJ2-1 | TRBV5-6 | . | ASSLGGRRNNEQF
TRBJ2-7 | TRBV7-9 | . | ASSLALGLQY
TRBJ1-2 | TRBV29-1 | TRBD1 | SDQGARDGYT
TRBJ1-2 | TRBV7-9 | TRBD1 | ASSLDSGGGYGYT
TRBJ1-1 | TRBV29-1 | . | SVEDSTEAF
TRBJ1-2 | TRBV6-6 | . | ASSYSMIGGSYT
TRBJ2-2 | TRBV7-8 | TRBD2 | ASSQTLAGGTGELF
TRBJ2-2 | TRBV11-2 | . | ASSPMGGQMNTGELF
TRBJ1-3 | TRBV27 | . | ASSINRDSGNTIY
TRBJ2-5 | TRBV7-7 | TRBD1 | ASSLEASDRGTGTQY
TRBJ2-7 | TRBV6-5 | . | ASSYSGTRAYEQY
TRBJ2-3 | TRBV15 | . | ATSSPRLRSGVYTDTQY
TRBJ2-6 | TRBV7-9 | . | ASSPRYSWSGANVLT
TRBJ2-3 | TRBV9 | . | ASSVGLGAQY
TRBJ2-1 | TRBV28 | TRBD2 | ATSAGGSYNEQF
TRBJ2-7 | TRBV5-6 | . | ASSFPDGTYEQY
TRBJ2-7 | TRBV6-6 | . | ASSYSGWGQYGQY
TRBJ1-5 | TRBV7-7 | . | ASSSGRGQPQH
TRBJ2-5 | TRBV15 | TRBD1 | ATTTTGGTATQY
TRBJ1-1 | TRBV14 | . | ASSEGQFGTAARAF
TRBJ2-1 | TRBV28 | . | ASSRTGIRGFYNEQF
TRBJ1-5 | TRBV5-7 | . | ASSLPGNQPQH
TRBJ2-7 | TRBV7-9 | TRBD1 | ASSLTGGGIYEQY
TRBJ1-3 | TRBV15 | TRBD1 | ATSNRLDRENTIY
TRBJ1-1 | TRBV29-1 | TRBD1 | SVEGGQGNTEAF
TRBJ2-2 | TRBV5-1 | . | ASRIRGDTGELF
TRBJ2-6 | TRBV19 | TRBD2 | ASSGEGTTGANVLT
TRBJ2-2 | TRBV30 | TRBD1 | AWSVQGVAGELF
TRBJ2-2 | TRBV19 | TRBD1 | ASIGATGRNTGELF
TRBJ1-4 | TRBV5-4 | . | ASSLAASEKLF
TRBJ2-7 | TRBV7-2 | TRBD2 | ASSFLVAGGRSYEQY
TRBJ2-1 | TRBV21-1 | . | ASSPRRDRGLYNEQF
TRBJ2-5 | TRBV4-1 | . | ASSDPESGEETQY
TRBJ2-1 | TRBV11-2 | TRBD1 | ASSSGTGYNGGL